This TCR beta chain was found in a study of OX40 agonist ivuxolimab in advanced cancers. Study background: Participants averaged 60 years of age (range about 23 to 80) and were less than 85% male.

Autoimmune disease history or systemic immunosuppression led to patients being barred. Germline V lookup: CDR1 GTSNPN, CDR2 SVGIG (reference sequence). The CDR3 is made up of 13 amino acids. V lost 2 bases to trimming and J lost 5 bases, with 12 bases between them. TCRdb's table, derived via immunoSEQ multiplex PCR, lists solely in-frame clones and lacks some. The sample carries about 93,000 clones, roughly nine tenths recorded once. The J gene is TRBJ2-5, the V gene TRBV30; D is ambiguous. The specimen was CD4+ or CD8+ T cells sorted from blood, collected in a trial of the OX40 agonist ivuxolimab. The receptor was isolated from an adult with an advanced solid tumor such as melanoma, head and neck, liver or kidney cancer. This CDR3 reads CAWSKLDAETQYF. The CDR3 DNA follows: TGTGCCTGGAGTAAGCTGGACGCGGAGACCCAGTACTTC.